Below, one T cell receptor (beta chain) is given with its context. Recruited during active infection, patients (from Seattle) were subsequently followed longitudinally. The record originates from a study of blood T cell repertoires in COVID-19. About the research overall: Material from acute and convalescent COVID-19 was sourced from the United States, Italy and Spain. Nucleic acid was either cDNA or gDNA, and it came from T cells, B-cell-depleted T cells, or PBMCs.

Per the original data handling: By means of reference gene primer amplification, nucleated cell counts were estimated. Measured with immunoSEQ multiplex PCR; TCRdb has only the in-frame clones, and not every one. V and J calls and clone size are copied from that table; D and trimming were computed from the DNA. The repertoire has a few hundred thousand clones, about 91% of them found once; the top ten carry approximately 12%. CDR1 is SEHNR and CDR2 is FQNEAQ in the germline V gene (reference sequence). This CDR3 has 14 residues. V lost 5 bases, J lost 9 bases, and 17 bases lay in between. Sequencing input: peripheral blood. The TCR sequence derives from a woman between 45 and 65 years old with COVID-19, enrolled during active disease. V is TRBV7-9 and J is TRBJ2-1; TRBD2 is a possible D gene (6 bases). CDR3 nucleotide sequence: TGTGCCAGCAGCCCTTCCCGGGGGTGGGGTGAGCAGTTCTTC. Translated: CASSPSRGWGEQFF. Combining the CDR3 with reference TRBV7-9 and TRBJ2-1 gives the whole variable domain DTGVSQNPRHKITKRGQNVTFRCDPISEHNRLYWYRQTLGQGPEFLTYFQNEAQLEKSRLLSDRFSAERPKGSFSTLEIQRTEQGDSAMYLCASSPSRGWGEQFFGPGTRLTVL.